This T cell receptor beta chain was found in a study of blood T cell repertoires in COVID-19. Study-level information: COVID-19 samples collected from the United States, Italy and Spain covered acute and convalescent phases. T cells, B-cell-depleted T cells, or PBMCs supplied cDNA or gDNA.

Authors' processing steps: From reference gene primer amplification, estimates of nucleated cell counts were derived. TCRdb's copy holds only in-frame clones and misses some; the assay was immunoSEQ multiplex PCR. The DNA was the basis for D and trimming; V, J and clone size are from that table. The data hold some 90,000 clones, with less than 90% observed a single time. The CDR3 has 15 residues. The V gene's germline CDR1 is KGHSH and CDR2 LQKENI. Deletions cut 2 bases from V and 5 bases from J, with 15 bases between. This TCR was sampled from a man older than 75 with active or convalescent COVID-19. V is TRBV18 and J is TRBJ2-5; D is unresolved. The sample comprised peripheral blood. CDR3 nucleotides: TGTGCCAGCTCACCATTTAGCAGCCCAAGCGAGACCCAGTACTTC. Translating it yields CASSPFSSPSETQYF.